This TCR beta chain was recovered during a study of blood T cell repertoires in COVID-19. Looking at the study overall: Acute-phase and convalescent COVID-19 samples originated in the United States, Italy and Spain.

How the authors handled the data: Reference gene primer amplification gave estimated nucleated cell counts. Only in-frame clones appear in the TCRdb table, and some are missing; sequencing was by immunoSEQ multiplex PCR. That table is the source of V, J and clone size, and D and trimming were worked out from the DNA. The sample has 150,000 to 200,000 clones, around 76% seen once. In germline, CDR1 is SQVTM, CDR2 ANQGSEA. Trimming removed 0 bases from V and 5 bases from J; junction bases left unmatched: 11. The CDR3 is 16 residues long. J is TRBJ2-5 and V is TRBV29-1; 8 bases map to TRBD1. The TCR was taken from a woman in her seventies with acute or convalescent COVID-19. Sample: peripheral blood. The CDR3 DNA sequence: TGCAGCGTTGAAGATGTGGAATGGACAGGGAGGGAGACCCAGTACTTC. Amino acid sequence: CSVEDVEWTGRETQYF.